This T cell receptor (beta chain) came from a study of technical replicates of blood from a handful of donors. The CDR3 consists of 19 residues. V was trimmed by 5 bases and J by 0 bases, leaving 20 bases between them. The germline V gene encodes CDR1 SGHVS and CDR2 FQNEAQ. Libraries were prepared by immunoSEQ multiplex PCR; TCRdb keeps only in-frame clonotypes and omits some of them. The table has tens of thousands of clones, about nine tenths seen once. The sample consisted of T cells isolated from PBMCs. This TCR came from a human donor in good health. V is TRBV7-8 and J is TRBJ2-6; D not certain. CDR3 loop: CASSLYIAGVNSGANVLTF. The CDR3 coding sequence is TGTGCCAGCAGCCTCTACATTGCTGGAGTGAACTCTGGGGCCAACGTCCTGACTTTC.